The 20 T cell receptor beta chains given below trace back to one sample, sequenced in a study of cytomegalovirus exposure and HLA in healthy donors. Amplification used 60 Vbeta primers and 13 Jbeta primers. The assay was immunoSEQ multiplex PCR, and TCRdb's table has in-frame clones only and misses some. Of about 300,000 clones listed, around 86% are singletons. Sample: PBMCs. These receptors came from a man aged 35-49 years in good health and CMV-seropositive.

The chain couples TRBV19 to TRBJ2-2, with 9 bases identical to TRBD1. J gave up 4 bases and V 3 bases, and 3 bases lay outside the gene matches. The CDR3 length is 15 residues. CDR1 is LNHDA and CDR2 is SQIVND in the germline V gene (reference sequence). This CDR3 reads CASSIGTGSTGELFF. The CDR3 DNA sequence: TGTGCCAGTAGTATTGGGACAGGGTCCACCGGGGAGCTGTTTTTT.

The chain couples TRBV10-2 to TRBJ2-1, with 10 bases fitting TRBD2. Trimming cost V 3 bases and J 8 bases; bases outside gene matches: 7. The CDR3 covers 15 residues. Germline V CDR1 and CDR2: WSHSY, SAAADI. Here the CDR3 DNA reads TGCGCCAGCAGTGAATCAGCGGGAGGGGTCGATGAGCAGTTCTTC. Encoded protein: CASSESAGGVDEQFF.

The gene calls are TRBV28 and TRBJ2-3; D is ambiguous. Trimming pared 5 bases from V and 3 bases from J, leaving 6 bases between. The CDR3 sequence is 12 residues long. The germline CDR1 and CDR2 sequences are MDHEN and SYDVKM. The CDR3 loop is CASSIGTDTQYF. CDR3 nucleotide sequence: TGTGCCAGCAGTATCGGGACAGATACGCAGTATTTT. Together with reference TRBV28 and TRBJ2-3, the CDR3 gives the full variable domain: DVKVTQSSRYLVKRTGEKVFLECVQDMDHENMFWYRQDPGLGLRLIYFSYDVKMKEKGDIPEGYSVSREKKERFSLILESASTNQTSMYLCASSIGTDTQYFGPGTRLTVL.

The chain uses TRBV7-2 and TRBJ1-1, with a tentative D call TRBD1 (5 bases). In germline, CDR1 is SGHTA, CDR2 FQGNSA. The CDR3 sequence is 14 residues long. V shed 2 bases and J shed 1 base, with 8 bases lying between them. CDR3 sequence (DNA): TGTGCCAGCAGCTTACATCAGGGGAACACTGAAGCTTTCTTT. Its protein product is CASSLHQGNTEAFF.

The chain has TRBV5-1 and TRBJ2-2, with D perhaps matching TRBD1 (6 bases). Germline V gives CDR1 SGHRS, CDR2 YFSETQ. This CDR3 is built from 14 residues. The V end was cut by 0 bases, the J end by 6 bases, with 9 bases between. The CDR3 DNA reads TGCGCCAGCAGCTTGGTAGGGGGAGCCGGGGAGCTGTTTTTT. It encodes CASSLVGGAGELFF.

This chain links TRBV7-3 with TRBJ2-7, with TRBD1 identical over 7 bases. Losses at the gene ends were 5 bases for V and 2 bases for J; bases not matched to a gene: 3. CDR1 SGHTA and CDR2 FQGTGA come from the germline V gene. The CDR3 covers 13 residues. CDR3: CASSTGQPYEQYF. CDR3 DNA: TGTGCCAGCAGCACGGGACAGCCCTACGAGCAGTACTTC.

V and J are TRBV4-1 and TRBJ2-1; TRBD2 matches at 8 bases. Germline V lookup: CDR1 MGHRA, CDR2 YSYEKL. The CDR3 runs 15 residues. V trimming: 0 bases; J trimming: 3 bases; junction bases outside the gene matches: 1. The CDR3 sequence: CASSQDGTSYNEQFF. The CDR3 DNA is TGCGCCAGCAGCCAAGATGGGACTAGCTACAATGAGCAGTTCTTC.

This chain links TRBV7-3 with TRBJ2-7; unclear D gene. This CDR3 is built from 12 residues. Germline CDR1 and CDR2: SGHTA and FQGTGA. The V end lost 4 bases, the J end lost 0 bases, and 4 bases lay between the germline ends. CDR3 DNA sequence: TGTGCCAGCAGCTCCGTCTCCTACGAGCAGTACTTC. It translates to CASSSVSYEQYF.

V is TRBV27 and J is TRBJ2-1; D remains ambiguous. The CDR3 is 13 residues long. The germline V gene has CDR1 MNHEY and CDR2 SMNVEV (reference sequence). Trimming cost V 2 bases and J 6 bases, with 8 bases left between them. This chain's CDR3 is CASSLPSGNEQFF. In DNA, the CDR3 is TGTGCCAGCAGTTTACCGTCGGGCAATGAGCAGTTCTTC.

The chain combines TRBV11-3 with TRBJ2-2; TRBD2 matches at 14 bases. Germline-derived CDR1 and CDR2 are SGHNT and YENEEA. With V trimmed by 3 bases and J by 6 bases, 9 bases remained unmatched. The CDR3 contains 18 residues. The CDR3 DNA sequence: TGTGCCAGCAGCTTGGGCCCGGGACTAGCGGGAGCGGCCGGGGAGCTGTTTTTT. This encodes CASSLGPGLAGAAGELFF.

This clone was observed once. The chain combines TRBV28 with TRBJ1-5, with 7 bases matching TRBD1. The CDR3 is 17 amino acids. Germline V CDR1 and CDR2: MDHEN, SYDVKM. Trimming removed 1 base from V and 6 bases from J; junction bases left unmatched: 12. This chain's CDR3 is CASSLFLGRGLGQPQHF. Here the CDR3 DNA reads TGTGCCAGCAGTTTATTTCTGGGTAGGGGGCTTGGTCAGCCCCAGCATTTT. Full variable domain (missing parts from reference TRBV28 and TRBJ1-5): DVKVTQSSRYLVKRTGEKVFLECVQDMDHENMFWYRQDPGLGLRLIYFSYDVKMKEKGDIPEGYSVSREKKERFSLILESASTNQTSMYLCASSLFLGRGLGQPQHFGDGTRLSIL.

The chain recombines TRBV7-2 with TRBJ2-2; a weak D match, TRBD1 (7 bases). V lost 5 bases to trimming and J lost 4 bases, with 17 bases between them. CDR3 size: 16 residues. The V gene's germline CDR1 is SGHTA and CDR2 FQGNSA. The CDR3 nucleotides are TGTGCCAGCAGCCCCCTAAGGGGGCGGGGCACCGGGGAGCTGTTTTTT. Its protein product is CASSPLRGRGTGELFF.

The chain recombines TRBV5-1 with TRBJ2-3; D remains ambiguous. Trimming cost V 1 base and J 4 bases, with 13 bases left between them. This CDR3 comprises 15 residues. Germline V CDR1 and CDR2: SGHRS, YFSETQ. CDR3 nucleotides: TGCGCCAGCAGCTTGTCAGCGTTTGAACCAGATACGCAGTATTTT. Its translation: CASSLSAFEPDTQYF.

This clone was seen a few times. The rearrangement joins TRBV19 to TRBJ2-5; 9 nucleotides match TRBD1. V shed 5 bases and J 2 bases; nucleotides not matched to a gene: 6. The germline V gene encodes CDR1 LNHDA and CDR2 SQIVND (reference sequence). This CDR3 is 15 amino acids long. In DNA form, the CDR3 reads TGTGCCAGTAGTTTAACAGGGGGCGGTCAAGAGACCCAGTACTTC. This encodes CASSLTGGGQETQYF.

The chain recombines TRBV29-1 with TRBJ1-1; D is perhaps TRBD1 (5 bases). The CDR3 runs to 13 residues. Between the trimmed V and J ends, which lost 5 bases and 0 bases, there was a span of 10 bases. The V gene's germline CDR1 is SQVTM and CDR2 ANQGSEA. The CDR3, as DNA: TGCAGCGTTAGGGGAAGAATGAACACTGAAGCTTTCTTT. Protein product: CSVRGRMNTEAFF.

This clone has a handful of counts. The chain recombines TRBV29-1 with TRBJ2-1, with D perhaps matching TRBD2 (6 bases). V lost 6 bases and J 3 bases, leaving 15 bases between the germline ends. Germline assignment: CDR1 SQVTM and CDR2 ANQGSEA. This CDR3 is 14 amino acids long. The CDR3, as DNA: TGCAGCGTCCCTTTGGGGACTGGCTACAATGAGCAGTTCTTC. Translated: CSVPLGTGYNEQFF.

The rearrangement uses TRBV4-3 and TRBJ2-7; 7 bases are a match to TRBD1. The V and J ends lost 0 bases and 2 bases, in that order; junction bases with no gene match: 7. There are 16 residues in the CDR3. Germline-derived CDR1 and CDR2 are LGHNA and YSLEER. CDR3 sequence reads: CASSQDMTGSTYEQYF. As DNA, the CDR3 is TGCGCCAGCAGCCAAGATATGACAGGGTCTACCTACGAGCAGTACTTC.

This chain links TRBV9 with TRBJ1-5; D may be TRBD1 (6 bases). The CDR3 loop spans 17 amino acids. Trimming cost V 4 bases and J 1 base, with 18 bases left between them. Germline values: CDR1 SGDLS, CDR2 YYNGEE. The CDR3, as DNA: TGTGCCAGCAGCACCCGTGGGGGACACCTGAGCAATCAGCCCCAGCATTTT. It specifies CASSTRGGHLSNQPQHF.

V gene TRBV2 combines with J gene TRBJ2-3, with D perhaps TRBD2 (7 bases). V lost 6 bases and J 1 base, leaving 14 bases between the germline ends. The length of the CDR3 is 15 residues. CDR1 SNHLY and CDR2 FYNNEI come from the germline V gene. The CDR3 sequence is CASSVRGRGTDTQYF. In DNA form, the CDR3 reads TGTGCCAGCAGCGTAAGGGGGAGGGGCACAGATACGCAGTATTTT.

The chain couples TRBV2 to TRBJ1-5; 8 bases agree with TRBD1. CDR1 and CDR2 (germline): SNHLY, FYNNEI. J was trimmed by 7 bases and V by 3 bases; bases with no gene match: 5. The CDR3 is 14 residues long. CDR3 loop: CASSEPTGVQPQHF. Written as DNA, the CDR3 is TGTGCCAGCAGTGAGCCGACAGGGGTGCAGCCCCAGCATTTT.